The clone carrying this T cell receptor (beta chain) showed up many times. Its antigen is still unknown. The data belong to a study of CD8+ T cells in alopecia areata. Study-wide background: In an open-label trial, patients got 5 to 10 mg tofacitinib twice daily. Study results and caveats: Sequenced scalp T cells also include alphabeta T cells resident in normal skin. Alopecia totalis/universalis scalp especially showed more expanded CD8+ clones than normal scalp.

Investigators isolated RNA and reverse transcribed it into cDNA to act as the sequencing template. The table came from immunoSEQ multiplex PCR; TCRdb's copy has only in-frame clones and leaves some out. This repertoire shows 150,000 to 160,000 clones, under 60% found once; its top ten account for roughly a fifth. The CDR3 totals 17 residues. Trimming removed 3 bases from V and 2 bases from J; junction bases left unmatched: 4. CDR1 and CDR2 (germline): SEHNR, FQNEAQ (reference sequence). This clonotype originated in a human donor with alopecia areata. V is TRBV7-9 and J is TRBJ2-6, with 10 bases identical to TRBD1. This material consisted of CD8+ T cells sorted from blood, taken at week 0. The CDR3 spells CASSFTGQGAGANVLTF. In DNA form, the CDR3 reads TGTGCCAGCAGCTTTACTGGACAGGGGGCTGGGGCCAACGTCCTGACTTTC.